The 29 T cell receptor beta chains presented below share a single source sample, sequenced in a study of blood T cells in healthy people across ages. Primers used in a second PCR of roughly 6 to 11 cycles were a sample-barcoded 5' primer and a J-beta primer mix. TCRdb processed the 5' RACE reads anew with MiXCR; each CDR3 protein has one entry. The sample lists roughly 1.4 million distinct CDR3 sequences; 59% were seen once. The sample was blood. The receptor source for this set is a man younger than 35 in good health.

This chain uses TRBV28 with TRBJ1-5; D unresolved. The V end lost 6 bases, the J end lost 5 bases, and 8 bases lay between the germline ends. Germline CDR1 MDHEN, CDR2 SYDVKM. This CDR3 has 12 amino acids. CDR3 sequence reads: CASREGHQPQHF. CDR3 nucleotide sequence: TGTGCCAGCAGGGAAGGTCATCAGCCCCAGCATTTT.

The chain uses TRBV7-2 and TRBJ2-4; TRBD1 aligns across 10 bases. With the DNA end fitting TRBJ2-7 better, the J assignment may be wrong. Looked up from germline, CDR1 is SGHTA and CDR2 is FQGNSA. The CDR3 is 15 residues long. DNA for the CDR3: TGTGCCAGCAGCTGGAAGACAGGGGGCGGCTACGAGCAGTACTTC. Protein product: CASSWKTGGGYEQYF.

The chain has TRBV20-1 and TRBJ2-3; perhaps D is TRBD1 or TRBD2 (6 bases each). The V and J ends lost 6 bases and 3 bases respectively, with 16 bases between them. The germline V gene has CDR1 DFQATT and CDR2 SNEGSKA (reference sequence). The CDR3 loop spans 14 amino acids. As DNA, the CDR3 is TGCAGTGCCCCGCGGGACAAGGGGACAGATACGCAGTATTTT. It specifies CSAPRDKGTDTQYF.

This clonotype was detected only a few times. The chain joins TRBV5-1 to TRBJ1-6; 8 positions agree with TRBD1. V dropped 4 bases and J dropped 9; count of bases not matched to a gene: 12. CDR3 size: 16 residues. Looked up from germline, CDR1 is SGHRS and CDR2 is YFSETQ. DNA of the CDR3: TGCGCCAGCAGCCAGGACAGGGATGGGGGTCGTTCACCCCTCCACTTT. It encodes CASSQDRDGGRSPLHF.

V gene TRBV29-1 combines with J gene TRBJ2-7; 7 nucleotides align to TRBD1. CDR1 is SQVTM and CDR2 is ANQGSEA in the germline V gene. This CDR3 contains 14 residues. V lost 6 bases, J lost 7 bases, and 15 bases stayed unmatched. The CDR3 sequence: CSVPGDRLYNEQYF. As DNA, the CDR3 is TGCAGCGTCCCCGGGGACAGATTATACAATGAGCAGTACTTC.

The CDR3 DNA reads as TGCAGTGCTGAAGACAGGAGACTCTATGGCTACACCTTC. Encoded protein: CSAEDRRLYGYTF. V gene TRBV20-1 combines with J gene TRBJ1-2; D might be TRBD1 (6 bases). This CDR3 has 13 amino acids. The germline V and J ends were trimmed by 5 bases and 4 bases, with 14 bases remaining between them. Per the germline V gene, CDR1 is DFQATT and CDR2 is SNEGSKA (reference sequence).

CDR3 sequence reads: CSARAGESDYEQYF. The CDR3, as DNA: TGCAGTGCTAGAGCGGGAGAGAGTGATTACGAGCAGTACTTC. This rearrangement joins TRBV20-1 to TRBJ2-7, with D perhaps TRBD2 (6 bases). With 1 base removed from V and 4 bases from J, the gap between germline ends came to 14 bases. Germline lookup yields CDR1 DFQATT and CDR2 SNEGSKA (reference sequence). The CDR3 has 14 amino acids.

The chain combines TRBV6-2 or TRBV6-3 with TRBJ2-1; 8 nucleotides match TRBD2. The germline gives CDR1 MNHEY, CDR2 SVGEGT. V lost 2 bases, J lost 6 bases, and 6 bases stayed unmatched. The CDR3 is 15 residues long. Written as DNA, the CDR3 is TGTGCCAGCAGTTACCGGGGGGGCTTTTCCAATGAGCAGTTCTTC. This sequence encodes CASSYRGGFSNEQFF.

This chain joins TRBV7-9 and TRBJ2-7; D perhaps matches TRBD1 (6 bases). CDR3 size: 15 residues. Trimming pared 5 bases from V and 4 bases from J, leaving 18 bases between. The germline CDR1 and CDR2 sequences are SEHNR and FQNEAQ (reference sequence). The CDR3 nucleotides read TGTGCCAGCAGCCGAAGCGGCCCAGGGGTGTACGAGCAGTACTTC. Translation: CASSRSGPGVYEQYF.

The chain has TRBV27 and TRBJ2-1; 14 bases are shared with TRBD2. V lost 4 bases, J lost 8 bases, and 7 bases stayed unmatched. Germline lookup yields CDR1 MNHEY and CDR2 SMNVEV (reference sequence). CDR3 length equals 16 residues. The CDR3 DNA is TGTGCCAGCAGTTCCCTGACTAGCGGGGGGGCTTATGAGCAGTTCTTC. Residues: CASSSLTSGGAYEQFF.

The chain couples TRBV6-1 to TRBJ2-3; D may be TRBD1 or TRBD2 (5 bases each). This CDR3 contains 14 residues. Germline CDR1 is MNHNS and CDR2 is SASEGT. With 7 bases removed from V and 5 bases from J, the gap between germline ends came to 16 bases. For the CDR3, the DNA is TGTGCCAGCATAAGGGCAGGGACCGAAGATACGCAGTATTTT. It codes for CASIRAGTEDTQYF.

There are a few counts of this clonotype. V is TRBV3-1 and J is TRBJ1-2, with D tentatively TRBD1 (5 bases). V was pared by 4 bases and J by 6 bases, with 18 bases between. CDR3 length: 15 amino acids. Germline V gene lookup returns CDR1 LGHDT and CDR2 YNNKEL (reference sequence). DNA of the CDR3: TGTGCCAGCAGCCTCGAACCGGGACGAAGTGATGGCTACACCTTC. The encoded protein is CASSLEPGRSDGYTF.

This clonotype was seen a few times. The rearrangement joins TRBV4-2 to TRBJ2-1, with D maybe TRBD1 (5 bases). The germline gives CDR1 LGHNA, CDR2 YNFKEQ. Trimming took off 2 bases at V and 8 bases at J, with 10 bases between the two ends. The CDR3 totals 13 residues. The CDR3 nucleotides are TGTGCCAGCAGCCAAAACAGGATGGATGAGCAGTTCTTC. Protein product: CASSQNRMDEQFF.

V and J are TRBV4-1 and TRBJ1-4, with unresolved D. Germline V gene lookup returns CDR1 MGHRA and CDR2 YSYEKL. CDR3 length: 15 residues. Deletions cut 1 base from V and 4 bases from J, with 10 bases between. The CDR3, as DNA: TGCGCCAGCAGCCAAGGGACCCCGCTTAATGAAAAACTGTTTTTT. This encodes CASSQGTPLNEKLFF.

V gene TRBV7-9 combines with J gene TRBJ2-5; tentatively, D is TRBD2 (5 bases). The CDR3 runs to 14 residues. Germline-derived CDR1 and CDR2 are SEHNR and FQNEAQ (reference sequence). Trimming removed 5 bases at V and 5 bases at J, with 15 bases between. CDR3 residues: CASSARTGVETQYF. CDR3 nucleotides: TGTGCCAGCAGCGCAAGGACTGGAGTCGAGACCCAGTACTTC.

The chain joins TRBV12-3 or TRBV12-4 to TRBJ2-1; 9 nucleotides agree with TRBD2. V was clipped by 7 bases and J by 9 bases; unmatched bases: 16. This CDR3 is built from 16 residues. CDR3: CASIPGLAGFWGEQFF. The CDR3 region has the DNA TGTGCCAGCATCCCCGGTCTAGCGGGATTTTGGGGTGAGCAGTTCTTC.

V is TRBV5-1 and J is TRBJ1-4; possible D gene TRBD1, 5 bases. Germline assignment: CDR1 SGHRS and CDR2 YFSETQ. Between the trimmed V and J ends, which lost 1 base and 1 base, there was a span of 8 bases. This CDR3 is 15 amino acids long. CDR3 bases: TGCGCCAGCAGCTTGACGACAGTAACTAATGAAAAACTGTTTTTT. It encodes CASSLTTVTNEKLFF.

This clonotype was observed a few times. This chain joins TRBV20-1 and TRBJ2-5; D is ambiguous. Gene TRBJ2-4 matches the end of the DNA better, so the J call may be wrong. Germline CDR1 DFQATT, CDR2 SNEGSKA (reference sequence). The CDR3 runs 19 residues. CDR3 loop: CSAISNGKDLLLTKNIQYF. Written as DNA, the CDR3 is TGCAGTGCTATAAGTAATGGGAAGGACCTATTACTTACCAAAAACATTCAGTACTTC.

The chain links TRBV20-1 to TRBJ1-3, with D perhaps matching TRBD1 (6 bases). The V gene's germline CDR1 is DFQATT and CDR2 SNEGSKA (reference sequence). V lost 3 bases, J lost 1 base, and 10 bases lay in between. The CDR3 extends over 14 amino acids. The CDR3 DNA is TGCAGTGCTAGTACAGGGAGGTCTGGAAACACCATATATTTT. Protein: CSASTGRSGNTIYF.

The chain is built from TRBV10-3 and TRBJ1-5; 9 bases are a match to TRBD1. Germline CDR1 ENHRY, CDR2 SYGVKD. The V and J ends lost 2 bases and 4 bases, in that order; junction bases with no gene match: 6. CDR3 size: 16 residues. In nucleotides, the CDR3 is TGTGCCATCAGTGAGGCCCCTGGACAGGGGAATCAGCCCCAGCATTTT. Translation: CAISEAPGQGNQPQHF.

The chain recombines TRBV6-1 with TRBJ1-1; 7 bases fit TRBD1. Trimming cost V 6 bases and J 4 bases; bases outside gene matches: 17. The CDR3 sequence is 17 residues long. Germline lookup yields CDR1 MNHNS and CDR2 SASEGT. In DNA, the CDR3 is TGTGCCAGCAGCCAGTCCACAGGGGATCTTTGGACCACTGAAGCTTTCTTT. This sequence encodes CASSQSTGDLWTTEAFF.

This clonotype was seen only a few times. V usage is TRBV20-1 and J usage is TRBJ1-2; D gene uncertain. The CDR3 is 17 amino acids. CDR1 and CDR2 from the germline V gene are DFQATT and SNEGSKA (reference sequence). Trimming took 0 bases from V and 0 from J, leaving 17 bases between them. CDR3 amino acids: CSARDVQESSANYGYTF. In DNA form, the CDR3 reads TGCAGTGCTAGAGATGTTCAGGAGTCTTCCGCTAACTATGGCTACACCTTC.

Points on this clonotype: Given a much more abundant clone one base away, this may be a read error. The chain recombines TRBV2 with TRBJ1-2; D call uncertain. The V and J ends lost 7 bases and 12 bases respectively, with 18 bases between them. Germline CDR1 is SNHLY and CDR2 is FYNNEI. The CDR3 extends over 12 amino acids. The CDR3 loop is CASTRVGPANTF. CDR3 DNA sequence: TGTGCCAGCACCCGAGTCGGTCCGGCAAACACCTTC.

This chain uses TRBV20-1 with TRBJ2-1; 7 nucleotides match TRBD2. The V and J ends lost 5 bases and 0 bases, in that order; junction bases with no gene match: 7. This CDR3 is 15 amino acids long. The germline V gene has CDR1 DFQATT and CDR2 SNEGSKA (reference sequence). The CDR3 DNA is TGCAGTGCTTCCTCTAGCGGCGTCTCCTACAATGAGCAGTTCTTC. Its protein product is CSASSSGVSYNEQFF.

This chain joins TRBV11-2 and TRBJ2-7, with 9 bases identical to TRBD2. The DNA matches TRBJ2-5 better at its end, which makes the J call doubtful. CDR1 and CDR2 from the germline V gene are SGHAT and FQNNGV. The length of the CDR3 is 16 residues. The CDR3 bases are TGTGCCAGCAGCTTTAGGACTAGCGATGGGGAAGAGACCCAGTACTTC. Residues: CASSFRTSDGEETQYF.

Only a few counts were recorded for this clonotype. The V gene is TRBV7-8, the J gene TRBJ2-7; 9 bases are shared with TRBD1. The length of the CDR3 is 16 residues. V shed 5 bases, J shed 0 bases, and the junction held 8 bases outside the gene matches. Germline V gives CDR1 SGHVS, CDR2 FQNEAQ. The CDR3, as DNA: TGTGCCAGCAGCACCGGGACAGGGTTAAGCTCCTACGAGCAGTACTTC. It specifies CASSTGTGLSSYEQYF.

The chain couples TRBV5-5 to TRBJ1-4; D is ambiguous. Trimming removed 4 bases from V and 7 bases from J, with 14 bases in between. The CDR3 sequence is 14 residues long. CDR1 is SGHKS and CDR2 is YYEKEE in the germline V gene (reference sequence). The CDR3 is CASSHPAAGEKLFF. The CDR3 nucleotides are TGTGCCAGCAGCCACCCGGCGGCAGGTGAAAAACTGTTTTTT.

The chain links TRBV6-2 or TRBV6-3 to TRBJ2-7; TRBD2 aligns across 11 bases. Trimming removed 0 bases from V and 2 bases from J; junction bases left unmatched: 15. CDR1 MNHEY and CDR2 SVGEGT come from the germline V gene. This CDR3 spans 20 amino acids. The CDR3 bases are TGTGCCAGCAGTTACTCGCCCAGTGCGATGACTAGCGGGACGGCCTACGAGCAGTACTTC. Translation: CASSYSPSAMTSGTAYEQYF.

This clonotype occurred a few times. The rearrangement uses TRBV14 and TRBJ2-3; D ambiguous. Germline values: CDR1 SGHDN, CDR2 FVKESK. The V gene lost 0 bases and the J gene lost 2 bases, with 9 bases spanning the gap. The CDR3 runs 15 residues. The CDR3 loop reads CASSQEVVTTDTQYF. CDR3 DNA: TGTGCCAGCAGCCAAGAGGTCGTTACCACAGATACGCAGTATTTT.